This record concerns one TCR beta chain sequence. Its specificity is unknown. The CDR3 contains 13 residues. Germline-derived CDR1 and CDR2 are MNHEY and SMNVEV (reference sequence). V lost 4 bases and J 3 bases, leaving 10 bases between the germline ends. These data are taken from a study of molecular identifiers for immune sequencing clone quantification. Study-wide findings and caveats: The study reportedly detected spiked Jurkat TCR RNA from one cell among 1.1 million or so naive cells. Naive cells had under 1% of molecules in clones above 20 RNA copies, effectors over 98%.

TCRdb itself ran the PCR reads through MiXCR, one entry per CDR3 protein. The sample lists 88,000 or so distinct CDR3 sequences, about 21% occurring once. The rearrangement uses TRBV27 and TRBJ2-7; D gene unclear. This sequence originates from a human donor in good health. Some libraries in this study had Jurkat cell RNA spiked in. The material sequenced was naive CD8+ T cells from blood, with Jurkat cell RNA spiked in. Subset here: FACS-sorted CD8+CD4-CCR7+CD45RA+ naive T cells. The CDR3 DNA is TGTGCCAGCAGTTCCCTCACTCACTACGAGCAGTACTTC. Protein sequence: CASSSLTHYEQYF.